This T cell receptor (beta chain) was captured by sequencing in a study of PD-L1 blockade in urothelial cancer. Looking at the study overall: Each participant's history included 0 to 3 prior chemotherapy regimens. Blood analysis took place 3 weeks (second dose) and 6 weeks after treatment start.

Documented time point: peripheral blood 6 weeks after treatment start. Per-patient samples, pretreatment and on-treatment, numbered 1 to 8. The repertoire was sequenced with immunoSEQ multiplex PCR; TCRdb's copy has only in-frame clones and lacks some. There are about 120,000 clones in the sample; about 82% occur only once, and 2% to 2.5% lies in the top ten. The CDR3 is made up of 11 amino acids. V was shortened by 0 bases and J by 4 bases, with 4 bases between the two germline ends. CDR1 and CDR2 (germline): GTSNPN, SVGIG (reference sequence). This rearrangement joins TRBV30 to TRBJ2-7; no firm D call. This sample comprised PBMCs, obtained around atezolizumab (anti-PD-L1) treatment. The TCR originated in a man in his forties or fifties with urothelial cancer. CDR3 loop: CAWSVSYEQYF. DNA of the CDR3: TGTGCCTGGAGTGTCAGTTACGAGCAGTACTTC. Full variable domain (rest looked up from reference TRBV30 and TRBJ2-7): SQTIHQWPATLVQPVGSPLSLECTVEGTSNPNLYWYRQAAGRGLQLLFYSVGIGQISSEVPQNLSASRPQDRQFILSSKKLLLSDSGFYLCAWSVSYEQYFGPGTRLTVT.